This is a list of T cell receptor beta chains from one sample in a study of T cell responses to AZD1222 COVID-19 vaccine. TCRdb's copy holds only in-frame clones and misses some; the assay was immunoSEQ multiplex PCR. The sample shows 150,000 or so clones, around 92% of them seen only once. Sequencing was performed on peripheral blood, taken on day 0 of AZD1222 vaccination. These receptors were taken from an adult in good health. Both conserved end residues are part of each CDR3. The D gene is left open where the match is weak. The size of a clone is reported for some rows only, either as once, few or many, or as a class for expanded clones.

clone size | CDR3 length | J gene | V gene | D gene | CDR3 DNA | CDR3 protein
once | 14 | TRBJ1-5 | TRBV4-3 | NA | TGCGCCAGCAGCTACGACAAGTGGAATCAGCCCCAGCATTTT | CASSYDKWNQPQHF
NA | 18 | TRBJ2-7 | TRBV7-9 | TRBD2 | TGTGCCAGCAGCTTACTACCGGGACTAGCGGGAGCTTCCTACGAGCAGTACTTC | CASSLLPGLAGASYEQYF
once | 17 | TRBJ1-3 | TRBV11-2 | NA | TGTGCCAGCAGCTTGGGTTTGCGGGGTGGCTCTGGAAACACCATATATTTT | CASSLGLRGGSGNTIYF
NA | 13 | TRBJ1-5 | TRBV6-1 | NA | TGTGCCAGCAGCGTATATAGCAATCAGCCCCAGCATTTT | CASSVYSNQPQHF
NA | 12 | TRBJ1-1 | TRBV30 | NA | TGTGCCTGGAGTGCGACTGGGGGAAAAGCTTTCTTT | CAWSATGGKAFF
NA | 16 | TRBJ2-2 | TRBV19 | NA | TGTGCCAGTAGTAGAGACACCGGGTCCGTCGCCGGGGAGCTGTTTTTT | CASSRDTGSVAGELFF
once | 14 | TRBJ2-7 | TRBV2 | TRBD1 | TGTGCCAGCAAGGCCGGGACAGGGTCCTACGAGCAGTACTTC | CASKAGTGSYEQYF
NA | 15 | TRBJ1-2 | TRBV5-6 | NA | TGTGCCAGCAGCTTCGGGAACGGCGCCAACTATGGCTACACCTTC | CASSFGNGANYGYTF
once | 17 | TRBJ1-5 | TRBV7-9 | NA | TGTGCCAGCAGCTTTACCGAAGGACCAGGCAGCAATCAGCCCCAGCATTTT | CASSFTEGPGSNQPQHF
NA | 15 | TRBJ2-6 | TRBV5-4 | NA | TGTGCCAGCAGCTTGGCGGTCTCTGGGGCCAACGTCCTGACTTTC | CASSLAVSGANVLTF
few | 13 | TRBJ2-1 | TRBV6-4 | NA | TGTGCCAGCAGTGAGGACACCTACAATGAGCAGTTCTTC | CASSEDTYNEQFF
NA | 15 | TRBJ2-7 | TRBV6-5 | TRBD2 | TGTGCCAGCAGTCCCAACCATCCCGGCGGGGGCGAGCAGTACTTC | CASSPNHPGGGEQYF
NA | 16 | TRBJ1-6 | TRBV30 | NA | TGTGCCTGGAGCGACCTAGACAGCGAATATAATTCACCCCTCCACTTT | CAWSDLDSEYNSPLHF
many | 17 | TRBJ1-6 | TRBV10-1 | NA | TGCGCCAGCAGTGAGTCAATGAGGAGCTCCTATAATTCACCCCTCCACTTT | CASSESMRSSYNSPLHF
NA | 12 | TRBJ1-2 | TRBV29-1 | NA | TGCAGCGTTGAAGGGTCGAACGGTGGCTACACCTTC | CSVEGSNGGYTF
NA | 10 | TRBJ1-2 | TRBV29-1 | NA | TGCAGCGTCGACGCGGTTGGCTACACCTTC | CSVDAVGYTF
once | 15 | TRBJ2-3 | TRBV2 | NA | TGTGCCAGCGCGAGGGACCTCTCAAAAATGCATACGCAGTATTTT | CASARDLSKMHTQYF
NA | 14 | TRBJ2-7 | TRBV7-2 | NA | TGTGCCAGCAGCTCTGACTACAGCTCCTACGAGCAGTACTTC | CASSSDYSSYEQYF
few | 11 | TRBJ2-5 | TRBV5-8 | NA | TGTGCCAGCAGCTTGCGGGAGACCCAGTACTTC | CASSLRETQYF
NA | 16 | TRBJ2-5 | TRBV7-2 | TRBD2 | TGTGCCAGCAGCTTAGAACTAGCGGGGGGTGAAGAGACCCAGTACTTC | CASSLELAGGEETQYF
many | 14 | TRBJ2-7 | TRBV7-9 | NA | TGTGCCAGCAGCGGACCTAGGGGCCCCTACGAGCAGTACTTC | CASSGPRGPYEQYF
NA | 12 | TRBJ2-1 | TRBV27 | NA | TGTGCCAGCAGTCTAGGACCCAATGAGCAGTTCTTC | CASSLGPNEQFF
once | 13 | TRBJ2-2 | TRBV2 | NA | TGTGCCAGCATCAGGGAGAGCACCGGGGAGCTGTTTTTT | CASIRESTGELFF
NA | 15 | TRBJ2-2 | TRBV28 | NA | TGTGCCAGCAGTTTTGAGGGCGCGAACACCGGGGAGCTGTTTTTT | CASSFEGANTGELFF
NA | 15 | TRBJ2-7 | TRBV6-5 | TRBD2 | TGTGCCAGCAGCAGACTAGCGGGGGGGACCTACGAGCAGTACTTC | CASSRLAGGTYEQYF
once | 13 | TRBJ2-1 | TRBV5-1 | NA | TGCGCCAGCAGCTTGTACAGCTACAATGAGCAGTTCTTC | CASSLYSYNEQFF
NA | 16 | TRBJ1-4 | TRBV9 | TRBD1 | TGTGCCAGCAGCGTAGCAGGAGGGGGCCTTAGGGAAAAACTGTTTTTT | CASSVAGGGLREKLFF
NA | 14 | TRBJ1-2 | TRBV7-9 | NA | TGTGCCAGCAGCCGCCCGGGGTTTTCGAATGGCTACACCTTC | CASSRPGFSNGYTF
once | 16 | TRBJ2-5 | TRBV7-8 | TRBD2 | TGTGCCAGCAGCTTGACTAGCGGGAGTGGATGGGAGACCCAGTACTTC | CASSLTSGSGWETQYF